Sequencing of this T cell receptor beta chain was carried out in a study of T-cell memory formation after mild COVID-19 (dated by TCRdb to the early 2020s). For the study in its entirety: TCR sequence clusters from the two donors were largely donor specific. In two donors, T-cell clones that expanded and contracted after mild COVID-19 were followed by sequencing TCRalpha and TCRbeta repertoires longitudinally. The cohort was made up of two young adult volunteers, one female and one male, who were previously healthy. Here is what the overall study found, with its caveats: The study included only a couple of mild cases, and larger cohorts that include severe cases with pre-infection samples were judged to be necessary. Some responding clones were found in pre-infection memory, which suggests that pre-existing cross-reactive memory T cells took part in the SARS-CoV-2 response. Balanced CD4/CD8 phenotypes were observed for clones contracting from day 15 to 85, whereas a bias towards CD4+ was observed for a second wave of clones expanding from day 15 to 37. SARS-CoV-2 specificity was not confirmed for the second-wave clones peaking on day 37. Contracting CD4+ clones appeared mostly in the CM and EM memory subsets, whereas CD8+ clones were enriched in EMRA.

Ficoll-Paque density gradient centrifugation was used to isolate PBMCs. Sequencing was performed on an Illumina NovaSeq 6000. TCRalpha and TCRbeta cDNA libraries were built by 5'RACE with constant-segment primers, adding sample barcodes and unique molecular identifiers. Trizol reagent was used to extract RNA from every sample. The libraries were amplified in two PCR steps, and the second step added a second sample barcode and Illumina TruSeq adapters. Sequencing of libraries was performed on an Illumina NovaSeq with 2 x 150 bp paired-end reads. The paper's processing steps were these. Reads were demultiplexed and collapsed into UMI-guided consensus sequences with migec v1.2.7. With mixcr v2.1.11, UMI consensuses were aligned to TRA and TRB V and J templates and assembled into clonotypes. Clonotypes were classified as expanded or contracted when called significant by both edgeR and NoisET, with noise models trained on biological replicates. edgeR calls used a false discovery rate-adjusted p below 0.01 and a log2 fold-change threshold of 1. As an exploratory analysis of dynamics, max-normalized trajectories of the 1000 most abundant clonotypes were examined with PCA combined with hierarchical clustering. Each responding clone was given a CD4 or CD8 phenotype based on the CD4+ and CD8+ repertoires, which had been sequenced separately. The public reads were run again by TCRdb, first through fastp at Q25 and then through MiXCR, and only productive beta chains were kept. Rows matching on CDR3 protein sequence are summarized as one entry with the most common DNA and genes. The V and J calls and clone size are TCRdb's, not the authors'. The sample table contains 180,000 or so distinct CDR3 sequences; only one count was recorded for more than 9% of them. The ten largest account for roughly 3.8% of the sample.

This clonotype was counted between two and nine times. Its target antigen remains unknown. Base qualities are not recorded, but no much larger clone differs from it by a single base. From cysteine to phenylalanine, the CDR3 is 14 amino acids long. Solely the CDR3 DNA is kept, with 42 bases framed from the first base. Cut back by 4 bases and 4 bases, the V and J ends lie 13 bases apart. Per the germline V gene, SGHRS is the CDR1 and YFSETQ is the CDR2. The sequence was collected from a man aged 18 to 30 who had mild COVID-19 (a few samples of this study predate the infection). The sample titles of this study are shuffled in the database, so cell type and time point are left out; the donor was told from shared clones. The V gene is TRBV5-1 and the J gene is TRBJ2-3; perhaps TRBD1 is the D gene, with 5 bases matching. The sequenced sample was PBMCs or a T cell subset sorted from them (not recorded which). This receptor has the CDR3 CASSVDTAADTQYF. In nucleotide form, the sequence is TGCGCCAGCAGCGTGGACACCGCGGCAGATACGCAGTATTTT.